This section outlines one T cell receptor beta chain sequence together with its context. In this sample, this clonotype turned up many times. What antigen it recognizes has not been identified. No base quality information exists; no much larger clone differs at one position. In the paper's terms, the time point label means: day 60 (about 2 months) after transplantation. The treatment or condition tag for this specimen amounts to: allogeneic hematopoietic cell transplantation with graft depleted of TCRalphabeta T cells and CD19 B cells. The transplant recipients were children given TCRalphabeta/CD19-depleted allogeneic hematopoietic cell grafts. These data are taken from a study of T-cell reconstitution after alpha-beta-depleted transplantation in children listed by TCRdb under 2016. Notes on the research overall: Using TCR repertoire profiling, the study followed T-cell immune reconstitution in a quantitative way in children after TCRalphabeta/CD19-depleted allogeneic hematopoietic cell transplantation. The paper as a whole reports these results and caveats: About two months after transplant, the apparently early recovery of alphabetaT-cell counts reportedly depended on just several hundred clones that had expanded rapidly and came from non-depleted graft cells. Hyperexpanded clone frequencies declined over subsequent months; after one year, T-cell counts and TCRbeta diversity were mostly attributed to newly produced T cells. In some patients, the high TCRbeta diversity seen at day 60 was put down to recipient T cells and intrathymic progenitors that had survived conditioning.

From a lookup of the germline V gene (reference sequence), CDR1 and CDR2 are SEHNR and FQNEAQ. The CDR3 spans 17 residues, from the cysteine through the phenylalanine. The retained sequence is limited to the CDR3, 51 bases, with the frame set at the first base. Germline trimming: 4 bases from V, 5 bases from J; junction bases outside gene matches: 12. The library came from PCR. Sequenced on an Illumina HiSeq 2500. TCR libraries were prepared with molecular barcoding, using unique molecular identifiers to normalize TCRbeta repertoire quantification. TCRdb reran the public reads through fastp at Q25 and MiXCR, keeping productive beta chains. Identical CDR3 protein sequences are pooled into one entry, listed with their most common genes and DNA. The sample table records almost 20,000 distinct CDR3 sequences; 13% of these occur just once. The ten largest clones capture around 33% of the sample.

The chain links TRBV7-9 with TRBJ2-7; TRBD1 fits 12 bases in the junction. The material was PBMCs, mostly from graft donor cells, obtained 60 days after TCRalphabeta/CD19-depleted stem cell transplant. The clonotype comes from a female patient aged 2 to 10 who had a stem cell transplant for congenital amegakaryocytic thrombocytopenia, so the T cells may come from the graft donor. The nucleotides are TGTGCCAGCAGCTCGTCCGGGACAGGGGGCGTTAGGAACGAGCAGTACTTC. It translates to CASSSSGTGGVRNEQYF.